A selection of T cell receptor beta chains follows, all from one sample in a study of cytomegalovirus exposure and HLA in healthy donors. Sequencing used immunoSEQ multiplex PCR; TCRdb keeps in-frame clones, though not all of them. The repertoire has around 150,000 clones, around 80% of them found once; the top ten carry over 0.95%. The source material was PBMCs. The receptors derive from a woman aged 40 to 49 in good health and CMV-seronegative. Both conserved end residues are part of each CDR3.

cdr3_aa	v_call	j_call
CASSLSTGTDEQYF	TRBV6-6	TRBJ2-7
CASSVEGAMGQPQHF	TRBV9	TRBJ1-5
CSVEIGLAGQGAQYF	TRBV29-1	TRBJ2-5
CAWSLDRGNQPQHF	TRBV30	TRBJ1-5
CSAAQGTGNTIYF	TRBV29-1	TRBJ1-3
CASTKGRGTDEAFF	TRBV6-6	TRBJ1-1
CASSSDYNTDTQYF	TRBV7-9	TRBJ2-3
CSVGTSGLYSEQYF	TRBV29-1	TRBJ2-7
CLLAGLEGDTQYF	TRBV21-1	TRBJ2-3
CASSIATGYGYTF	TRBV19	TRBJ1-2
CASSFRFAGNQPQHF	TRBV5-6	TRBJ1-5
CASNGEAGANVLTF	TRBV30	TRBJ2-6
CAWIKDRGYGYTF	TRBV30	TRBJ1-2
CASTATTTVTEAFF	TRBV6-1	TRBJ1-1
CSVRTDYGYTF	TRBV29-1	TRBJ1-2
CASSEGGTNTEAFF	TRBV25-1	TRBJ1-1
CASSPRRDSQETQYF	TRBV2	TRBJ2-5
CASSRDLGREQYF	TRBV28	TRBJ2-7